Listed below are T cell receptor beta chains from one sample, sequenced in a study of blood T cell repertoires in COVID-19. Here immunoSEQ multiplex PCR was the method, and the copy in TCRdb shows in-frame clones only, minus some. The sample holds 150,000 to 200,000 clones, about nine tenths seen once. Sequencing input: PBMCs or T cells enriched from blood (not recorded which). These receptors were collected from a woman aged 18-35 years who had recovered from COVID-19. CDR3s include the opening cysteine and the closing phenylalanine or tryptophan. The order of the fields is J gene, D gene, V gene, clone size, CDR3 DNA, CDR3 protein. D genes are given only for firm matches. The size field is filled for only some rows; it gives once, few, many or a size class.

j_gene: TRBJ2-7; d_gene: TRBD2; v_gene: TRBV27; abundance: .; CDR3nt: TGTGCCAGCAGTTTGGGGCGGGGGGGGTACGAGCAGTACTTC; CDR3aa: CASSLGRGGYEQYF
j_gene: TRBJ1-6; d_gene: .; v_gene: TRBV2; abundance: .; CDR3nt: TGTGCCAGCAGTGATGTATTAGGACTCTATAATTCACCCCTCCACTTT; CDR3aa: CASSDVLGLYNSPLHF
j_gene: TRBJ2-3; d_gene: .; v_gene: TRBV11-2; abundance: .; CDR3nt: TGTGCCAGCAGCTCGCCTAACGGGGGGCTTCCCACAGATACGCAGTATTTT; CDR3aa: CASSSPNGGLPTDTQYF
j_gene: TRBJ2-7; d_gene: .; v_gene: TRBV2; abundance: .; CDR3nt: TGTGCCAGCAATAGAGGATCAGGGTCCCACGAGCAGTACTTC; CDR3aa: CASNRGSGSHEQYF
j_gene: TRBJ2-7; d_gene: .; v_gene: TRBV19; abundance: .; CDR3nt: TGTGCCAGCCAGGAACAGGGAGTTTCCTACGAGCAGTACTTC; CDR3aa: CASQEQGVSYEQYF
j_gene: TRBJ2-7; d_gene: .; v_gene: TRBV27; abundance: once; CDR3nt: TGTGCCAGCAGTTTATTCCCAGGCTCTTCCTACGAGCAGTACTTC; CDR3aa: CASSLFPGSSYEQYF
j_gene: TRBJ1-2; d_gene: .; v_gene: TRBV21-1; abundance: once; CDR3nt: TGTGCCAGCAGCAATTATTGGGCGTACTATGGCTACACCTTC; CDR3aa: CASSNYWAYYGYTF
j_gene: TRBJ2-7; d_gene: .; v_gene: TRBV6-5; abundance: .; CDR3nt: TGTGCCAGCAGCGTAGACATGATTGCCTACGAGCAGTACTTC; CDR3aa: CASSVDMIAYEQYF
j_gene: TRBJ2-3; d_gene: .; v_gene: TRBV4-2; abundance: .; CDR3nt: TGTGCCAGCAGCCAAGAACCGGGTGGGAGTCAAGATACGCAGTATTTT; CDR3aa: CASSQEPGGSQDTQYF
j_gene: TRBJ1-1; d_gene: .; v_gene: TRBV29-1; abundance: .; CDR3nt: TGCAGCGCCGTTCGGAACACTGAAGCTTTCTTT; CDR3aa: CSAVRNTEAFF
j_gene: TRBJ1-2; d_gene: TRBD1; v_gene: TRBV28; abundance: .; CDR3nt: TGTGCCAGCAGCTACGGGACAGCATATGGCTACACCTTC; CDR3aa: CASSYGTAYGYTF
j_gene: TRBJ1-1; d_gene: TRBD1; v_gene: TRBV12-3/TRBV12-4; abundance: .; CDR3nt: TGTGCCAGCAGTTTAGTAGCAGGGGGGGCTTTCTTT; CDR3aa: CASSLVAGGAFF
j_gene: TRBJ2-1; d_gene: .; v_gene: TRBV30; abundance: .; CDR3nt: TGTGCCTGGTTACAGGGCAATGAGCAGTTCTTC; CDR3aa: CAWLQGNEQFF
j_gene: TRBJ2-7; d_gene: TRBD2; v_gene: TRBV12-3/TRBV12-4; abundance: .; CDR3nt: TGTGCCAGCGGGGGGGTCGTCTACGAGCAGTACTTC; CDR3aa: CASGGVVYEQYF
j_gene: TRBJ2-1; d_gene: TRBD2; v_gene: TRBV6-4; abundance: few; CDR3nt: TGTGCCAGCAGTTTCCTAGCGGACCCTTACAATGAGCAGTTCTTC; CDR3aa: CASSFLADPYNEQFF
j_gene: TRBJ2-3; d_gene: TRBD2; v_gene: TRBV6-4; abundance: .; CDR3nt: TGTGCCAGCAGTCCAGGGGGACTAGCAGCGCAGTATTTT; CDR3aa: CASSPGGLAAQYF
j_gene: TRBJ2-2; d_gene: TRBD2; v_gene: TRBV10-1; abundance: .; CDR3nt: TGCGCCAGCAGTGTGCGGGAGGTCGGGGAGCTGTTTTTT; CDR3aa: CASSVREVGELFF
j_gene: TRBJ2-5; d_gene: .; v_gene: TRBV1; abundance: .; CDR3nt: TGCACCAGCAGCCAAGATCTTAGTCTGTGGGGCTGCGAGACCCAGTACTTC; CDR3aa: CTSSQDLSLWGCETQYF